A single T cell receptor (beta chain) is shown here with its context. This record belongs to a study of blood T cell repertoires in COVID-19. Turning to the study itself: Samples representing acute and convalescent COVID-19 were sourced from the United States, Italy and Spain. Nucleic acid was either cDNA or gDNA, and it came from T cells, B-cell-depleted T cells, or PBMCs.

Assay used: immunoSEQ multiplex PCR; TCRdb lists only in-frame clones, some missing. The profile shows a few hundred thousand clones, less than 85% of them singletons. Germline CDR1 LGHNT, CDR2 FRNRAP. The V gene end was trimmed by 1 base and the J gene end by 4 bases; junction bases not matched to a gene: 4. CDR3 size: 15 residues. The source is a woman between 18 and 29 years old with acute or convalescent COVID-19. Sequenced: peripheral blood. The genes are TRBV12-5 and TRBJ1-5, with TRBD1 identical over 7 bases. In nucleotides, the CDR3 is TGTGCTAGTGGTTTGGCGTCAGGGGGGAATCAGCCCCAGCATTTT. Translation gives CASGLASGGNQPQHF. Combining the CDR3 with reference TRBV12-5 and TRBJ1-5 gives the whole variable domain DARVTQTPRHKVTEMGQEVTMRCQPILGHNTVFWYRQTMMQGLELLAYFRNRAPLDDSGMPKDRFSAEMPDATLATLKIQPSEPRDSAVYFCASGLASGGNQPQHFGDGTRLSIL.